Following are 8 T cell receptor beta chains from one sample sequenced in a study of cytomegalovirus exposure and HLA in healthy donors. The study ran its PCR with 60 Vbeta and 13 Jbeta primers. Here immunoSEQ multiplex PCR was the method, and the copy in TCRdb shows in-frame clones only, minus some. The sample has roughly 130,000 clones, about 8.5% seen once. Sequenced: PBMCs. Receptor source: a man aged 35 to 55 in good health and CMV-seronegative.

The J gene is TRBJ2-3, the V gene TRBV27, with D uncertain. V was pared by 3 bases and J by 4 bases, with 2 bases between. Germline CDR1 reads MNHEY; CDR2 reads SMNVEV (reference sequence). The CDR3 is 11 residues long. Here the CDR3 DNA reads TGTGCCAGCAGTTTCGCAGATACGCAGTATTTT. As protein: CASSFADTQYF.

This clone turned up a few times. This chain joins TRBV6-4 and TRBJ2-3; D might be TRBD1 (6 bases). Trimming removed 6 bases at V and 2 bases at J, with 15 bases between. Germline V CDR1 and CDR2: MRHNA, SNTAGT. This CDR3 has 15 residues. CDR3: CASRRRGTVTDTQYF. The CDR3 DNA follows: TGTGCCAGCAGACGCAGGGGCACGGTCACAGATACGCAGTATTTT.

The V and J genes are TRBV10-2 and TRBJ2-3; 11 nucleotides line up with TRBD1. CDR3 length equals 16 residues. Germline lookup yields CDR1 WSHSY and CDR2 SAAADI. The V segment lost 0 bases and the J segment 5 bases; nucleotides outside the gene matches: 4. CDR3 coding DNA: TGCGCCAGCAGTGAGTCAGGGACAGGGGGACAAGATACGCAGTATTTT. It is translated as CASSESGTGGQDTQYF.

CDR3 protein: CASSLFDRVDEQFF. The DNA for the CDR3 is TGTGCCAGCAGCTTGTTTGACAGGGTCGATGAGCAGTTCTTC. This chain uses TRBV5-6 with TRBJ2-1; 7 bases fit TRBD1. Germline trimming cut 1 base from V and 8 bases from J; bases unmatched to any gene: 6. The CDR3 totals 14 residues. The germline V gene has CDR1 SGHDT and CDR2 YYEEEE.

This clone was seen only a few times. V and J are TRBV7-8 and TRBJ1-5; 9 nucleotides align to TRBD1. The junction had 7 bases not matched to a gene; V was cut back by 5 bases and J by 2 bases. This CDR3 is built from 16 residues. The germline V gene has CDR1 SGHVS and CDR2 FQNEAQ. The CDR3 here is CASSLTGGWGNQPQHF. The DNA of the CDR3 is TGTGCCAGCAGCCTCACAGGGGGCTGGGGCAATCAGCCCCAGCATTTT. Filled out from reference TRBV7-8 and TRBJ1-5, the complete variable domain reads GAGVSQSPRYKVAKRGQDVALRCDPISGHVSLFWYQQALGQGPEFLTYFQNEAQLDKSGLPSDRFFAERPEGSVSTLKIQRTQQEDSAVYLCASSLTGGWGNQPQHFGDGTRLSIL.

This clone turned up a few times. This sequence joins TRBV27 and TRBJ2-3; D remains unclear. Germline V gives CDR1 MNHEY, CDR2 SMNVEV (reference sequence). This CDR3 has 14 amino acids. V gave up 3 bases and J gave up 1 base, with 8 bases separating them. CDR3 region: CASSFLPGTDTQYF. The CDR3 nucleotides read TGTGCCAGCAGTTTCCTACCGGGCACAGATACGCAGTATTTT.

Note on this clone: Other DNA sequences of this sample code for an identical CDR3. The chain combines TRBV10-3 with TRBJ2-7; D perhaps matches TRBD2 (5 bases). Trimming shortened V by 6 bases and J by 4 bases, and 10 bases separated the two germline ends. Per the germline V gene, CDR1 is ENHRY and CDR2 is SYGVKD. The CDR3 has 12 residues. This CDR3 is CAISGPGYEQYF. The CDR3 DNA sequence: TGTGCCATCAGCGGGCCGGGGTACGAGCAGTACTTC.

The rearrangement links TRBV7-8 to TRBJ1-4, with 8 bases identical to TRBD1. The CDR3 is 16 amino acids. With V trimmed by 5 bases and J by 4 bases, 9 bases remained unmatched. Germline V gene lookup returns CDR1 SGHVS and CDR2 FQNEAQ. CDR3 loop: CASSTPGTGVNEKLFF. Written as DNA, the CDR3 is TGTGCCAGCAGCACACCCGGGACAGGAGTTAATGAAAAACTGTTTTTT.